These T cell receptor beta chains were read from a single sample in a study of early T cells in non-severe SARS-CoV-2 infection. TCRdb used MiXCR to reprocess the 5' RACE reads, holding one entry per CDR3 protein. The table includes tens of thousands of distinct CDR3 sequences, approximately 13% detected once. Material for sequencing was whole blood. The receptors were gathered from an adult who was a healthcare worker with PCR-confirmed SARS-CoV-2 infection or an uninfected control (not recorded which). CDR3s include the opening cysteine and the closing phenylalanine or tryptophan. A D gene is named only where the DNA matches it firmly. Size tells how often a clone was seen (once, few, many) or the class of an expanded clone, and some rows leave it out.

V,J,size,D,CDR3,DNA
TRBV28,TRBJ2-1,many,TRBD2,CASRGSGGLAGGSANEQFF,TGTGCCAGCAGGGGATCAGGGGGCCTAGCGGGAGGGTCGGCGAATGAGCAGTTCTTC
TRBV19,TRBJ2-3,few,NA,CASQDLATDTQYF,TGTGCCAGTCAAGATCTAGCGACAGATACGCAGTATTTT
TRBV29-1,TRBJ2-7,many,NA,CSVDRDDYEQYF,TGCAGCGTTGACCGGGACGATTACGAGCAGTACTTC
TRBV3-1,TRBJ1-5,NA,NA,CASSQGAGVGQPQHF,TGTGCCAGCAGCCAAGGGGCAGGGGTTGGACAGCCCCAGCATTTT
TRBV28,TRBJ1-6,NA,NA,CASSPIPGRSLHF,TGTGCCAGCAGCCCTATCCCGGGACGCTCCCTCCACTTT
TRBV28,TRBJ2-5,many,NA,CASSPPPAGETQYF,TGTGCCAGCAGCCCCCCCCCAGCGGGCGAGACCCAGTACTTC
TRBV28,TRBJ1-2,NA,NA,CASSRTNYGYTF,TGTGCCAGCAGTCGGACTAACTATGGCTACACCTTC
TRBV6-6,TRBJ2-3,many,NA,CASRGPSILDTQYF,TGTGCCAGCAGAGGCCCCTCGATTTTAGATACGCAGTATTTT
TRBV5-1,TRBJ2-1,many,NA,CASSREASSYNEQFF,TGCGCCAGCAGCAGGGAAGCCTCCTCCTACAATGAGCAGTTCTTC
TRBV29-1,TRBJ2-1,many,NA,CSVAQKYNEQFF,TGCAGCGTTGCACAGAAATACAATGAGCAGTTCTTC
TRBV20-1,TRBJ2-1,NA,TRBD2,CSAVWTSGTDEQFF,TGCAGTGCTGTTTGGACTAGCGGGACCGATGAGCAGTTCTTC
TRBV6-2/TRBV6-3,TRBJ2-1,medium-sized,NA,CASSYGRIEQFF,TGTGCCAGCAGTTACGGTAGGATTGAGCAGTTCTTC
TRBV5-4,TRBJ1-4,few,NA,CASRPQDRPNEKLFF,TGTGCCAGCAGACCACAGGACAGACCGAATGAAAAACTGTTTTTT
TRBV5-1,TRBJ1-1,few,NA,CASSGGTARFAFF,TGCGCCAGCAGCGGTGGGACCGCCCGGTTCGCTTTCTTT
TRBV3-1,TRBJ1-3,few,NA,CASSQGWGNTIYF,TGTGCCAGCAGCCAAGGATGGGGAAACACCATATATTTT
TRBV12-3/TRBV12-4,TRBJ1-2,few,NA,CASSLGYTGYTF,TGTGCCAGCAGCCTAGGGTATACTGGCTACACCTTC
TRBV13,TRBJ1-1,many,NA,CASSPDEDEAFF,TGTGCCAGCAGCCCTGACGAGGATGAAGCTTTCTTT
TRBV7-3,TRBJ2-7,many,NA,CASSPVGADSYEQYF,TGTGCCAGCAGCCCAGTGGGGGCAGACTCCTACGAGCAGTACTTC
TRBV10-2,TRBJ2-1,NA,TRBD2,CASSGLAGWGNEQFF,TGCGCCAGCAGTGGCCTAGCGGGTTGGGGCAATGAGCAGTTCTTC
TRBV15,TRBJ1-1,NA,NA,CATSSPSEGEAFF,TGTGCCACCAGCAGTCCCTCGGAGGGTGAAGCTTTCTTT
TRBV28,TRBJ1-5,NA,NA,CASSFFRQPQHF,TGTGCCAGCAGTTTTTTTCGGCAGCCCCAGCATTTT
TRBV7-6,TRBJ2-3,once,NA,CASSLGQGPNPNTDTQYF,TGTGCCAGCAGCTTAGGTCAGGGGCCGAACCCTAACACAGATACGCAGTATTTT
TRBV3-1,TRBJ2-6,many,NA,CASSQVSGANVLTF,TGTGCCAGCAGCCAGGTCTCTGGGGCCAACGTCCTGACTTTC
TRBV29-1,TRBJ1-1,NA,NA,CSVELPGEAFF,TGCAGCGTTGAATTGCCCGGTGAAGCTTTCTTT
TRBV28,TRBJ2-6,NA,TRBD2,CASRMEAGAGANVLTF,TGTGCCAGCAGAATGGAGGCGGGGGCTGGGGCCAACGTCCTGACTTTC
TRBV7-6,TRBJ2-1,NA,TRBD2,CASSLAASGNEQFF,TGTGCCAGCAGCTTAGCTGCTAGCGGCAATGAGCAGTTCTTC
TRBV6-5,TRBJ2-7,NA,TRBD1,CASSFLTGLVGYEQYF,TGTGCCAGCAGTTTTCTGACAGGGCTGGTCGGTTACGAGCAGTACTTC
TRBV14,TRBJ1-1,many,NA,CASSQAQGFTEAFF,TGTGCCAGCAGCCAGGCGCAGGGTTTCACTGAAGCTTTCTTT
TRBV20-1,TRBJ2-7,many,TRBD1,CSARVTGAFHEQYF,TGCAGTGCTAGAGTTACAGGGGCTTTCCACGAGCAGTACTTC
TRBV7-7,TRBJ2-3,NA,NA,CASSPGGPEGTQYF,TGTGCCAGCAGCCCTGGTGGGCCCGAGGGTACGCAGTATTTT
TRBV28,TRBJ2-7,NA,NA,CASSLASSIAYEQYF,TGTGCCAGCAGTTTGGCCTCTAGCATTGCTTACGAGCAGTACTTC
TRBV7-9,TRBJ2-2,many,NA,CASSLPGRGELFF,TGTGCCAGCAGCTTACCCGGACGGGGGGAGCTGTTTTTT
TRBV7-2,TRBJ1-5,many,NA,CASSLVGGYSNQPQHF,TGTGCCAGCAGCTTAGTTGGGGGTTACAGCAATCAGCCCCAGCATTTT
TRBV20-1,TRBJ2-7,many,TRBD1,CSAFTGGNYEQYF,TGCAGTGCTTTTACAGGGGGGAATTACGAGCAGTACTTC
TRBV9,TRBJ2-1,NA,NA,CASSVMPSVGDEQFF,TGTGCCAGCAGCGTAATGCCTAGCGTCGGCGATGAGCAGTTCTTC
TRBV7-6,TRBJ1-1,few,NA,CASSLNAGANEAFF,TGTGCCAGCAGCTTAAATGCAGGGGCCAATGAAGCTTTCTTT
TRBV6-5,TRBJ2-7,many,TRBD2,CASSTTSGSYEQYF,TGTGCCAGCAGTACAACTAGCGGGAGCTACGAGCAGTACTTC
TRBV20-1,TRBJ2-5,few,TRBD2,CSATSSTSAETQYF,TGCAGTGCTACTTCGTCGACTAGCGCAGAGACCCAGTACTTC
TRBV5-3,TRBJ2-1,medium-sized,TRBD2,CARRAGGPNEQFF,TGTGCCAGAAGGGCGGGAGGGCCTAATGAGCAGTTCTTC
TRBV11-2,TRBJ2-2,NA,NA,CASRPVGRELFF,TGTGCCAGCAGACCAGTGGGGAGGGAGCTGTTTTTT
TRBV27,TRBJ2-5,NA,NA,CATTRFQETQYF,TGTGCCACAACCAGGTTTCAAGAGACCCAGTACTTC
TRBV11-3,TRBJ2-3,NA,NA,CASSLDPLADTQYF,TGTGCCAGCAGCTTAGATCCACTAGCAGATACGCAGTATTTT
TRBV7-2,TRBJ2-7,few,NA,CASSKTSYEQYF,TGTGCCAGCAGCAAGACTAGCTACGAGCAGTACTTC
TRBV7-3,TRBJ2-1,NA,NA,CASSLSASSYNEQFF,TGTGCCAGCAGCTTAAGCGCGAGCTCCTACAATGAGCAGTTCTTC
TRBV6-5,TRBJ1-2,many,NA,CASSSSGTRSYGYTF,TGTGCCAGCAGCTCGTCCGGGACTAGAAGCTATGGCTACACCTTC